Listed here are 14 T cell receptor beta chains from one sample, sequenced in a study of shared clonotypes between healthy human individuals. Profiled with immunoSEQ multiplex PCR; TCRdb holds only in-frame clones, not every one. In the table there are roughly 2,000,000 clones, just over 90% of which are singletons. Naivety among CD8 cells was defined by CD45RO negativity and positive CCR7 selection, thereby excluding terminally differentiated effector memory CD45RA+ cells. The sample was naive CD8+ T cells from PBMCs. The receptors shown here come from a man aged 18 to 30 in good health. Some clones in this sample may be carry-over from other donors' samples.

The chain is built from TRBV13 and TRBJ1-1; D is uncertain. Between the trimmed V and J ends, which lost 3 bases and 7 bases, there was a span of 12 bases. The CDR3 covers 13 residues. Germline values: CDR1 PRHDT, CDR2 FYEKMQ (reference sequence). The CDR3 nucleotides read TGTGCCAGCAGCTTCCCACAGACCCTTGAAGCTTTCTTT. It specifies CASSFPQTLEAFF.

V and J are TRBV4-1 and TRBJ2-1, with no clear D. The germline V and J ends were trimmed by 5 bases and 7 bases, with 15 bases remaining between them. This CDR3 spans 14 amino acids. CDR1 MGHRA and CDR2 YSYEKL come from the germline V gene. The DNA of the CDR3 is TGCGCCAGCAGCGCACGCCCCCCCCCGAATGAGCAGTTCTTC. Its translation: CASSARPPPNEQFF.

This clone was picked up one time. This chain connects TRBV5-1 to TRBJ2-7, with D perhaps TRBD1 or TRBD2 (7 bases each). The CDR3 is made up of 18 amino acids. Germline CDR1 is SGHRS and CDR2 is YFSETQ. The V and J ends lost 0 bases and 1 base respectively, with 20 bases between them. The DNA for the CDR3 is TGCGCCAGCAGCTTGGCCGGGGTCGACAGGGAGGGATCCTACGAGCAGTACTTC. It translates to CASSLAGVDREGSYEQYF.

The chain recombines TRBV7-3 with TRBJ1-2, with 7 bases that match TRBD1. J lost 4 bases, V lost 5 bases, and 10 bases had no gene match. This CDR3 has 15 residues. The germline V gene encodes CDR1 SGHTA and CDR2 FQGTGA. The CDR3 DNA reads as TGTGCCAGCAGCGAGGGGGCCGACGGCGGCTATGGCTACACCTTC. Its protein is CASSEGADGGYGYTF.

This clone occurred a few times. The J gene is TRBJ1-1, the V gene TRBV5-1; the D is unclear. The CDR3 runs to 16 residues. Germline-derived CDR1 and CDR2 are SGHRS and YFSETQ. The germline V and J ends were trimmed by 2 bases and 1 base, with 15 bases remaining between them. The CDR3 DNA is TGCGCCAGCAGCTTACGAAATGGAGGTAGGAACACTGAAGCTTTCTTT. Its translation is CASSLRNGGRNTEAFF.

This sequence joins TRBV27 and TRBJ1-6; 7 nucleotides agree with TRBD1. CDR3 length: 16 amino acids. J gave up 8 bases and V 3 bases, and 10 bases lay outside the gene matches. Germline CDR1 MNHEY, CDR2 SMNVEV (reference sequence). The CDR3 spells CASSLQTTGPYSPLHF. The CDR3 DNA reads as TGTGCCAGCAGTTTGCAAACGACAGGGCCATATTCACCCCTCCACTTT.

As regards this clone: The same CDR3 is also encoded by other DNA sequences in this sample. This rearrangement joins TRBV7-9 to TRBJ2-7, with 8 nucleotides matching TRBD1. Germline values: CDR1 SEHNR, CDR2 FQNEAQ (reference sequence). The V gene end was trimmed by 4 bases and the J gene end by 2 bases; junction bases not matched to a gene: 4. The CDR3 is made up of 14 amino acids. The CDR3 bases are TGTGCCAGCAGCTCCGGGACAGGCCCCTACGAGCAGTACTTC. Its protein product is CASSSGTGPYEQYF.

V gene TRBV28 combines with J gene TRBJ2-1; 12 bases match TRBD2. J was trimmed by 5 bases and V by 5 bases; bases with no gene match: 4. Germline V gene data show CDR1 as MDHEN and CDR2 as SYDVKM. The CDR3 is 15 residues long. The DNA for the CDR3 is TGTGCCAGCAGTAAGAGACTAGCGGGAGACAATGAGCAGTTCTTC. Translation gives CASSKRLAGDNEQFF.

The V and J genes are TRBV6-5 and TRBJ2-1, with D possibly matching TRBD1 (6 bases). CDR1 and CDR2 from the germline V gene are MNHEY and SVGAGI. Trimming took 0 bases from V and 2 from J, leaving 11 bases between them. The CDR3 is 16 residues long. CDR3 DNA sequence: TGTGCCAGCAGTTACTCCAGGGGAGCACCCTACAATGAGCAGTTCTTC. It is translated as CASSYSRGAPYNEQFF.

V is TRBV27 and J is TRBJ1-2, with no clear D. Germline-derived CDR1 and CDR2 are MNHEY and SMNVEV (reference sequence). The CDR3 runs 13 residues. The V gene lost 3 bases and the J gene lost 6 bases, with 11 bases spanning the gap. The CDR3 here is CASSLNDEDGYTF. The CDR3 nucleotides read TGTGCCAGCAGTTTGAACGATGAGGATGGCTACACCTTC.

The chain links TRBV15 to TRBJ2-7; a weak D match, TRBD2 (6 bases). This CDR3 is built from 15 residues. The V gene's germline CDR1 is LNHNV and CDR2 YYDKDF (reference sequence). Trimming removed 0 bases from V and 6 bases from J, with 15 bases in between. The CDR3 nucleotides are TGTGCCACCAGCAGAGATCGGGACGGGAGCGGCGAGCAGTACTTC. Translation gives CATSRDRDGSGEQYF.

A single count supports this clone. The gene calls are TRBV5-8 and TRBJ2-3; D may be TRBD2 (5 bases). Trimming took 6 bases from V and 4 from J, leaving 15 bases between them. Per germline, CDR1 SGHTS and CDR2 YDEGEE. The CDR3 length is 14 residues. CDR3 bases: TGTGCCAGCACCCCGGAGGAGGTCCCAGATACGCAGTATTTT. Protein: CASTPEEVPDTQYF. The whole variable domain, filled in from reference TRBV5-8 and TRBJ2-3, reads EAGVTQSPTHLIKTRGQQATLRCSPISGHTSVYWYQQALGLGLQFLLWYDEGEERNRGNFPPRFSGRQFPNYSSELNVNALELEDSALYLCASTPEEVPDTQYFGPGTRLTVL.

The CDR3 here is CASSPVERGSGSNYGYTF. The CDR3 DNA reads TGTGCCAGCAGCCCCGTGGAGCGGGGTTCAGGATCTAACTATGGCTACACCTTC. V usage is TRBV7-9 and J usage is TRBJ1-2; D not certain. The CDR3 is 18 amino acids. The germline V gene encodes CDR1 SEHNR and CDR2 FQNEAQ (reference sequence). Trimming took 5 bases from V and 0 from J, leaving 22 bases between them. The full variable domain, rest sourced from reference TRBV7-9 and TRBJ1-2, is DTGVSQNPRHKITKRGQNVTFRCDPISEHNRLYWYRQTLGQGPEFLTYFQNEAQLEKSRLLSDRFSAERPKGSFSTLEIQRTEQGDSAMYLCASSPVERGSGSNYGYTFGSGTRLTVV.

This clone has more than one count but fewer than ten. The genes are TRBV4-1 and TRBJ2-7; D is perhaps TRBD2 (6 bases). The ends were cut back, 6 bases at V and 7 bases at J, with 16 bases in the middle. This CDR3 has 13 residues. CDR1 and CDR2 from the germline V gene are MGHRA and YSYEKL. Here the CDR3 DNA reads TGCGCCAGCAGTCCGTCGGGACTGCGGGAGCAGTACTTC. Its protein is CASSPSGLREQYF.